Below, 30 T cell receptor beta chains from the same sample are listed, as sequenced in a study of T cell responses to AZD1222 COVID-19 vaccine. The repertoire was sequenced with immunoSEQ multiplex PCR; TCRdb's copy has only in-frame clones and lacks some. The sample lists under 200,000 clones, 94% seen once, with approximately 0.69% in the top ten. This specimen was peripheral blood, taken on day 0 of AZD1222 vaccination. The receptors were gathered from an adult in good health.

Comments on this clone: Within the sample, other DNA sequences also encode this same CDR3. The chain recombines TRBV27 with TRBJ1-5; D not certain. The V and J ends lost 3 bases and 4 bases respectively, with 4 bases between them. Per germline, CDR1 MNHEY and CDR2 SMNVEV (reference sequence). This CDR3 contains 12 residues. In nucleotides, the CDR3 is TGTGCCAGCAGTTTTTTAAATCAGCCCCAGCATTTT. Its protein product is CASSFLNQPQHF.

The J gene is TRBJ1-2, the V gene TRBV19; 9 positions agree with TRBD1. Unmatched junction bases numbered 15, after V lost 5 bases and J lost 11 bases. The CDR3 consists of 15 residues. Germline V gene data show CDR1 as LNHDA and CDR2 as SQIVND (reference sequence). The CDR3 spells CASSHPGQGVLGYTF. CDR3 DNA: TGTGCCAGTAGTCACCCGGGACAGGGCGTTTTGGGATACACCTTC.

The V gene is TRBV19, the J gene TRBJ1-1; D remains unclear. With 3 bases removed from V and 0 bases from J, the gap between germline ends came to 5 bases. The CDR3 loop spans 13 amino acids. Germline V CDR1 and CDR2: LNHDA, SQIVND (reference sequence). CDR3 coding DNA: TGTGCCAGTAGTATCTGGGTGAACACTGAAGCTTTCTTT. This gives the protein CASSIWVNTEAFF.

J is TRBJ1-3 and V is TRBV4-1, with 7 bases identical to TRBD1. J gave up 2 bases and V 2 bases, and 9 bases lay outside the gene matches. CDR1 and CDR2 (germline): MGHRA, YSYEKL. This CDR3 comprises 17 residues. CDR3 in amino acids: CASSQPFFQGAGNTIYF. CDR3 coding DNA: TGCGCCAGCAGCCAACCATTCTTTCAGGGGGCTGGAAACACCATATATTTT.

The chain links TRBV2 to TRBJ2-2, with D unclear. This CDR3 region has 15 residues. Germline V lookup: CDR1 SNHLY, CDR2 FYNNEI. V gave up 10 bases and J gave up 0 bases, with 15 bases separating them. CDR3 sequence (DNA): TGTGCCACCAACCAAGACGCAACGAACACCGGGGAGCTGTTTTTT. Translating gives CATNQDATNTGELFF.

The rearrangement links TRBV18 to TRBJ1-1; D not resolved. From germline, CDR1 is KGHSH and CDR2 LQKENI. Trimming pared 0 bases from V and 5 bases from J, leaving 13 bases between. The CDR3 totals 15 residues. CDR3 DNA: TGTGCCAGCTCACCACCGGAGTGGGATGGGACTGAAGCTTTCTTT. Its translation is CASSPPEWDGTEAFF.

The V and J genes are TRBV6-4 and TRBJ1-1; 7 bases match TRBD1. The length of the CDR3 is 13 residues. The germline V gene has CDR1 MRHNA and CDR2 SNTAGT. Trimming took 6 bases from V and 1 from J; bases not matched to a gene: 2. CDR3 in amino acids: CASSGTENTEAFF. The CDR3 region has the DNA TGTGCCAGCAGCGGGACAGAGAACACTGAAGCTTTCTTT.

This chain joins TRBV28 and TRBJ1-1, with D maybe TRBD1 (6 bases). The CDR3 runs 11 residues. V was trimmed by 8 bases and J by 6 bases, leaving 10 bases between them. CDR1 and CDR2 (germline): MDHEN, SYDVKM. The CDR3 region is CASGQLSEAFF. CDR3 nucleotide sequence: TGTGCCAGCGGACAGTTGTCTGAAGCTTTCTTT.

The V call is TRBV7-9, the J call TRBJ2-1; 7 positions match TRBD2. The CDR3 consists of 15 residues. Germline values: CDR1 SEHNR, CDR2 FQNEAQ (reference sequence). J was trimmed by 5 bases and V by 2 bases; bases with no gene match: 6. This chain's CDR3 is CASSLRSSGHNEQFF. The CDR3 region has the DNA TGTGCCAGCAGCTTACGGTCTAGCGGACACAATGAGCAGTTCTTC.

The chain combines TRBV11-2 with TRBJ2-7; 7 bases are a match to TRBD1. Germline trimming cut 4 bases from V and 5 bases from J; bases unmatched to any gene: 8. CDR3 length equals 14 residues. Germline V lookup: CDR1 SGHAT, CDR2 FQNNGV. The CDR3 sequence is CASSSAVQGHEQYF. The CDR3 coding sequence is TGTGCCAGCAGCTCCGCGGTACAGGGGCACGAGCAGTACTTC.

V usage is TRBV7-9 and J usage is TRBJ1-2; D not resolved. This CDR3 spans 12 amino acids. The germline CDR1 and CDR2 sequences are SEHNR and FQNEAQ (reference sequence). Trimming took 4 bases from V and 4 from J, leaving 7 bases between them. The CDR3 DNA is TGTGCCAGCAGCTCCGGTTCCTATGGCTACACCTTC. As protein: CASSSGSYGYTF.

This chain links TRBV7-6 with TRBJ2-4, with a possible D match to TRBD2 (5 bases). The CDR3 loop spans 15 amino acids. V gave up 5 bases and J gave up 0 bases, with 11 bases separating them. CDR1 is SGHVS and CDR2 is FNYEAQ in the germline V gene. The CDR3: CASSARDLAKNIQYF. In DNA form, the CDR3 reads TGTGCCAGCAGCGCACGGGATTTAGCCAAAAACATTCAGTACTTC.

This chain joins TRBV7-8 and TRBJ1-2, with 10 bases identical to TRBD1. V shed 6 bases, J shed 4 bases, and the junction held 11 bases outside the gene matches. The CDR3 sequence is 16 residues long. Per the germline V gene, CDR1 is SGHVS and CDR2 is FQNEAQ. CDR3 in DNA: TGTGCCAGCAGTCGCGACAGGGGGCAAGGCAGCTATGGCTACACCTTC. Translation: CASSRDRGQGSYGYTF.

The CDR3 bases are TGTGCCAGCAGCCTGGTTGAAGCTTTCTTT. It encodes CASSLVEAFF. The chain has TRBV7-9 and TRBJ1-1; D not certain. Germline-derived CDR1 and CDR2 are SEHNR and FQNEAQ (reference sequence). This CDR3 spans 10 amino acids. Trimming took 5 bases from V and 7 from J, leaving 5 bases between them. Based on the CDR3 plus reference TRBV7-9 and TRBJ1-1, the full variable domain is DTGVSQNPRHKITKRGQNVTFRCDPISEHNRLYWYRQTLGQGPEFLTYFQNEAQLEKSRLLSDRFSAERPKGSFSTLEIQRTEQGDSAMYLCASSLVEAFFGQGTRLTVV.

The CDR3 is CASSSDPDREETQYF. The DNA of the CDR3 is TGTGCCAGCAGCTCAGATCCGGACAGGGAAGAGACCCAGTACTTC. The chain has TRBV12-1 and TRBJ2-5; TRBD1 was called by the table and not checked on the DNA. TRBV12-1 is a known pseudogene. CDR3 length equals 15 residues.

The chain uses TRBV3-1 (or the pseudogene TRBV3-2) and TRBJ1-4; no reliable D call. This CDR3 comprises 15 residues. Deletions cut 1 base from V and 6 bases from J, with 12 bases between. CDR1 and CDR2 from the germline V gene are LGHDT and YNNKEL (reference sequence). The CDR3 sequence is CASSQATGRYEKLFF. CDR3 in DNA: TGTGCCAGCAGCCAAGCGACCGGGAGATATGAAAAACTGTTTTTT.

The V and J genes are TRBV7-9 and TRBJ2-7; maybe TRBD2 (6 bases). Per germline, CDR1 SEHNR and CDR2 FQNEAQ (reference sequence). The ends were cut back, 1 base at V and 3 bases at J, with 10 bases in the middle. The CDR3 totals 14 residues. The CDR3 loop is CASSLEGLSYEQYF. Written as DNA, the CDR3 is TGTGCCAGCAGCTTAGAGGGACTTAGCTACGAGCAGTACTTC.

This chain links TRBV3-1 (or the pseudogene TRBV3-2) with TRBJ1-2, with TRBD1 matching 9 bases. The junction had 4 bases not matched to a gene; V was cut back by 0 bases and J by 8 bases. Looked up from germline, CDR1 is LGHDT and CDR2 is YNNKEL (reference sequence). CDR3 length: 14 residues. The CDR3: CASSQDWTGVGYTF. In DNA form, the CDR3 reads TGTGCCAGCAGCCAAGATTGGACAGGGGTAGGCTACACCTTC.

The J gene is TRBJ1-6, the V gene TRBV28; D is perhaps TRBD1 (5 bases). The CDR3 runs to 12 residues. V was trimmed by 5 bases and J by 17 bases, leaving 16 bases between them. Per germline, CDR1 MDHEN and CDR2 SYDVKM. The DNA of the CDR3 is TGTGCCAGCAGTCCTCCGGGACTATCATTCCACTTT. Protein product: CASSPPGLSFHF.

The gene calls are TRBV21-1 and TRBJ1-5; the DNA was not compared with TRBD1, the D call given in the table. TRBV21-1 is designated a pseudogene. This CDR3 comprises 16 residues. This CDR3 is CASSRTPGQGRQPQHF. CDR3 coding DNA: TGTGCCAGCAGCAGAACCCCGGGACAGGGGAGGCAGCCCCAGCATTTT.

The chain carries TRBV15 and TRBJ2-1; unclear D gene. The CDR3 extends over 12 amino acids. Germline values: CDR1 LNHNV, CDR2 YYDKDF (reference sequence). The V end was cut by 3 bases, the J end by 10 bases, with 10 bases between. CDR3 coding DNA: TGTGCCACCAGCAGCACCACGAGAGAGCAGTTCTTC. Translating it yields CATSSTTREQFF. The full variable domain, in which reference TRBV15 and TRBJ2-1 provide the parts outside the CDR3, is DAMVIQNPRYQVTQFGKPVTLSCSQTLNHNVMYWYQQKSSQAPKLLFHYYDKDFNNEADTPDNFQSRRPNTSFCFLDIRSPGLGDTAMYLCATSSTTREQFFGPGTRLTVL.

The rearrangement links TRBV29-1 to TRBJ2-7; maybe TRBD1 (6 bases). Trimming removed 7 bases from V and 2 bases from J, with 18 bases in between. The CDR3 runs 14 residues. Germline V CDR1 and CDR2: SQVTM, ANQGSEA. The CDR3 region has the DNA TGCAGCGGCGTTTACAGGGATCGGCCCTACGAGCAGTACTTC. Amino acid sequence: CSGVYRDRPYEQYF.

This chain uses TRBV30 with TRBJ1-2; D remains ambiguous. CDR3 length: 13 amino acids. Germline V gene data show CDR1 as GTSNPN and CDR2 as SVGIG (reference sequence). Trimming removed 4 bases at V and 9 bases at J, with 18 bases between. The CDR3 DNA sequence: TGTGCCTGGACCCTTACGGGGTTTAGGAGCTACACCTTC. It codes for CAWTLTGFRSYTF.

The chain combines TRBV7-2 with TRBJ1-5; D not certain. The ends were cut back, 2 bases at V and 5 bases at J, with 7 bases in the middle. CDR1 SGHTA and CDR2 FQGNSA come from the germline V gene. This CDR3 region has 13 residues. The CDR3 DNA sequence: TGTGCCAGCAGCTTAAGGGTCGATCAGCCCCAGCATTTT. This sequence encodes CASSLRVDQPQHF.

The chain employs TRBV28 and TRBJ1-2, with no clear D. CDR1 is MDHEN and CDR2 is SYDVKM in the germline V gene. The CDR3 covers 14 residues. V was clipped by 1 base and J by 8 bases, with 14 bases between them. The CDR3 DNA is TGTGCCAGCAGTTTATCCCTCGCGGGCTTGGGCTACACCTTC. Translated, it gives CASSLSLAGLGYTF.

The J gene is TRBJ2-7, the V gene TRBV3-1 (or the pseudogene TRBV3-2); no firm D call. Trimming removed 3 bases from V and 1 base from J, with 10 bases in between. This CDR3 contains 14 residues. From germline, CDR1 is LGHDT and CDR2 YNNKEL (reference sequence). The CDR3 here is CASSHPPESYEQYF. DNA of the CDR3: TGTGCCAGCAGCCACCCGCCTGAATCCTACGAGCAGTACTTC.

The V gene is TRBV4-2, the J gene TRBJ2-5; D uncertain. The CDR3 length is 16 residues. The germline V gene encodes CDR1 LGHNA and CDR2 YNFKEQ. The V gene lost 4 bases and the J gene lost 5 bases, with 20 bases spanning the gap. CDR3 in DNA: TGTGCCAGCAGCCCAGAGCAGTTGTCAGGTGACGAGACCCAGTACTTC. Its protein is CASSPEQLSGDETQYF.

The chain combines TRBV5-7 with TRBJ1-3, with D unresolved. TRBV5-7 is reported as an ORF; its role is uncertain. The CDR3 totals 13 residues. Between the trimmed V and J ends, which lost 3 bases and 2 bases, there was a span of 6 bases. The CDR3 region has the DNA TGTGCCAGCAGCTACTCGACTGGAAACACCATATATTTT. Amino acids: CASSYSTGNTIYF.

The chain links TRBV5-5 to TRBJ2-1, with 16 bases lining up with TRBD2. Germline values: CDR1 SGHKS, CDR2 YYEKEE (reference sequence). This CDR3 region has 20 residues. Trimming at V came to 5 bases and at J to 6 bases, leaving 17 bases not matched to a gene. The CDR3 spells CASSYRGLAGGPFPLNEQFF. CDR3 DNA sequence: TGTGCCAGCAGTTATAGGGGACTAGCGGGAGGGCCATTTCCACTCAATGAGCAGTTCTTC.

V is TRBV28 and J is TRBJ2-7; TRBD1 matches 7 bases. The V gene end was trimmed by 3 bases and the J gene end by 4 bases; junction bases not matched to a gene: 3. The CDR3 is 13 residues long. Looked up from germline, CDR1 is MDHEN and CDR2 is SYDVKM. CDR3 sequence (DNA): TGTGCCAGCAGTTTCGCAGGGGGTTACGAGCAGTACTTC. Encoded protein: CASSFAGGYEQYF.